These 11 T cell receptor beta chains were sequenced from one sample in a study of control samples from healthy donors and cancer patients. Assay: immunoSEQ multiplex PCR; the TCRdb copy retains only in-frame clones and omits some. The sample records about 95,000 clones, around 85% being singletons. Material for sequencing was blood. The receptors were gathered from a man in his thirties or forties in good health.

The chain couples TRBV6-6 to TRBJ2-7; 11 bases map to TRBD1. V shed 3 bases and J 4 bases; nucleotides not matched to a gene: 5. Germline loops: CDR1 MNHNY, CDR2 SVGAGI (reference sequence). The CDR3 loop spans 15 amino acids. The CDR3 DNA reads TGTGCCAGCAGTTATTCCGGGACAGGGGGTTACGAGCAGTACTTC. Protein product: CASSYSGTGGYEQYF.

CDR3 sequence reads: CASSLAANYGYTF. The CDR3 region has the DNA TGTGCCAGCAGCTTGGCAGCTAACTATGGCTACACCTTC. J is TRBJ1-2 and V is TRBV5-6; D is unresolved. Trimming took 0 bases from V and 0 from J, leaving 3 bases between them. The germline gives CDR1 SGHDT, CDR2 YYEEEE. This CDR3 spans 13 amino acids. Based on the CDR3 plus reference TRBV5-6 and TRBJ1-2, the full variable domain is DAGVTQSPTHLIKTRGQQVTLRCSPKSGHDTVSWYQQALGQGPQFIFQYYEEEERQRGNFPDRFSGHQFPNYSSELNVNALLLGDSALYLCASSLAANYGYTFGSGTRLTVV.

The chain has TRBV2 and TRBJ2-1; perhaps TRBD2 as D (5 bases). V dropped 5 bases and J dropped 5 bases, with 19 bases sitting between them. The CDR3 extends over 16 amino acids. Germline V lookup: CDR1 SNHLY, CDR2 FYNNEI. The CDR3 spells CASSSNLGGPHNEQFF. The CDR3 nucleotides are TGTGCCAGCAGTTCAAACCTGGGCGGGCCTCACAATGAGCAGTTCTTC.

The CDR3 nucleotides are TGTGCCAGCAGCTTAGGGGGGACTAGCGGTGAGCAGTTCTTC. Translated, it gives CASSLGGTSGEQFF. The chain couples TRBV11-2 to TRBJ2-1; 11 positions agree with TRBD2. The CDR3 contains 14 residues. Germline-derived CDR1 and CDR2 are SGHAT and FQNNGV. Germline trimming cut 1 base from V and 9 bases from J; bases unmatched to any gene: 2.

The sample holds one count of this clone. The rearrangement uses TRBV9 and TRBJ1-5; the D gene is possibly TRBD1 (6 bases). Germline CDR1 is SGDLS and CDR2 is YYNGEE. The V gene lost 4 bases and the J gene lost 9 bases, with 14 bases spanning the gap. The CDR3 length is 13 residues. The CDR3 region has the DNA TGTGCCAGCAGCTCGGGGGGGCTGGGGCCCCAGCATTTT. This gives the protein CASSSGGLGPQHF. Full variable domain (rest looked up from reference TRBV9 and TRBJ1-5): DSGVTQTPKHLITATGQRVTLRCSPRSGDLSVYWYQQSLDQGLQFLIQYYNGEERAKGNILERFSAQQFPDLHSELNLSSLELGDSALYFCASSSGGLGPQHFGDGTRLSIL.

The chain carries TRBV2 and TRBJ2-7; no reliable D call. Trimming took 3 bases from V and 2 from J, leaving 2 bases between them. The CDR3 sequence is 11 residues long. Germline assignment: CDR1 SNHLY and CDR2 FYNNEI. The CDR3: CASSDPYEQYF. CDR3 coding DNA: TGTGCCAGCAGTGACCCCTACGAGCAGTACTTC. The full variable domain, completed using reference TRBV2 and TRBJ2-7, is EPEVTQTPSHQVTQMGQEVILRCVPISNHLYFYWYRQILGQKVEFLVSFYNNEISEKSEIFDDQFSVERPDGSNFTLKIRSTKLEDSAMYFCASSDPYEQYFGPGTRLTVT.

The chain links TRBV7-3 to TRBJ2-3; 10 bases fit TRBD2. The V and J ends lost 5 bases and 7 bases, in that order; junction bases with no gene match: 9. In germline, CDR1 is SGHTA, CDR2 FQGTGA. CDR3 size: 15 residues. The CDR3 nucleotides are TGTGCCAGCAGCCTGACTAGCGGGTATTTAAATACGCAGTATTTT. Residues: CASSLTSGYLNTQYF.

Comment on this clone: Distinct nucleotide sequences in the sample also encode this CDR3. The genes are TRBV10-3 and TRBJ2-3, with TRBD2 as a possible D gene (5 bases). Germline loops: CDR1 ENHRY, CDR2 SYGVKD. This CDR3 region has 15 residues. V was clipped by 8 bases and J by 4 bases, with 19 bases between them. CDR3 bases: TGTGCCATCTCCCGAGGGTGGGGAACGGCAGATACGCAGTATTTT. Amino acids: CAISRGWGTADTQYF.

The genes are TRBV3-1 (or the pseudogene TRBV3-2) and TRBJ1-4; D is perhaps TRBD1 (5 bases). CDR1 and CDR2 (germline): LGHDT, YNNKEL (reference sequence). The CDR3 length is 15 residues. Trimming took off 3 bases at V and 5 bases at J, with 13 bases between the two ends. CDR3 residues: CASSHVRGGNEKLFF. In nucleotides, the CDR3 is TGTGCCAGCAGCCACGTAAGGGGCGGAAATGAAAAACTGTTTTTT.

The CDR3 protein is CASSYQGYGANVLTF. The CDR3 DNA sequence: TGTGCCAGCAGTTACCAGGGTTACGGGGCCAACGTCCTGACTTTC. The chain is built from TRBV6-5 and TRBJ2-6, with D tentatively TRBD1 (5 bases). CDR1 is MNHEY, CDR2 SVGAGI, per germline. CDR3 size: 15 residues. Trimming cost V 2 bases and J 4 bases, with 9 bases left between them.

This clone was seen once. The chain is built from TRBV7-2 and TRBJ1-6, with D maybe TRBD1 (5 bases). There are 14 residues in the CDR3. Germline lookup yields CDR1 SGHTA and CDR2 FQGNSA. V lost 3 bases to trimming and J lost 6 bases, with 9 bases between them. CDR3 DNA sequence: TGTGCCAGCAGCTTGGGGCAAACTAATTCACCCCTCCACTTT. Encoded protein: CASSLGQTNSPLHF.